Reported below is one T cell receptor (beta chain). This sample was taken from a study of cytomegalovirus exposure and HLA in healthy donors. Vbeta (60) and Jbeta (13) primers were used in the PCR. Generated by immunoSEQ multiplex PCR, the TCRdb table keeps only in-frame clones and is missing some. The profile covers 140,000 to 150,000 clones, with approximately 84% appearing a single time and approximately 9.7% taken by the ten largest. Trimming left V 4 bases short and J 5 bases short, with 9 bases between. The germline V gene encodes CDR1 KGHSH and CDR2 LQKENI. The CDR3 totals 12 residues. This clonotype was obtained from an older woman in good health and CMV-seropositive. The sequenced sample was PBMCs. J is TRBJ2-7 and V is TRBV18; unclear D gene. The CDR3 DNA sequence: TGTGCCAGCTCACTACCCGGAGACGAGCAGTACTTC. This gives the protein CASSLPGDEQYF.